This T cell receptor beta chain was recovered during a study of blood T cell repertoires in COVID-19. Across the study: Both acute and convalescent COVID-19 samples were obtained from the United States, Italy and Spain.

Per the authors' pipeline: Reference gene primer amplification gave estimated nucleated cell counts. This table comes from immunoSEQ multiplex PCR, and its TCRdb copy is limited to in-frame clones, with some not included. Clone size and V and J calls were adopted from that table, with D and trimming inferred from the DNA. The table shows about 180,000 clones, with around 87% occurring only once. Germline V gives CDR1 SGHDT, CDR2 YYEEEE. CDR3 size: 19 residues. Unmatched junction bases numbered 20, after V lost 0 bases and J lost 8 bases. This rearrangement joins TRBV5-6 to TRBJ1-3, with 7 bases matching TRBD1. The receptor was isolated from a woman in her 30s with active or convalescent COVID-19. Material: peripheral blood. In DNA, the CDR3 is TGTGCCAGCAGCTTGGTTGTCTCGGACAGGCATAGCCCGAAAGACACCATATATTTT. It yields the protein CASSLVVSDRHSPKDTIYF.